One sample yielded the 32 T cell receptor beta chains listed below, sequenced in a study of T cells in localized non-small cell lung cancer. The data were produced by immunoSEQ multiplex PCR, yet TCRdb's version contains in-frame clones alone and is incomplete. This sample has 35,000 to 45,000 clones; approximately 81% occur once, and the top ten carry less than 9.5%. The source was peripheral blood mononuclear cells, collected before any cancer treatment. These receptors came from a male donor aged 60 or over with stage II lung adenocarcinoma.

The chain is built from TRBV30 and TRBJ2-7; TRBD2 aligns across 8 bases. Germline V gene data show CDR1 as GTSNPN and CDR2 as SVGIG (reference sequence). The CDR3 extends over 12 amino acids. With V trimmed by 7 bases and J by 7 bases, 9 bases remained unmatched. The CDR3 sequence is CAFSSGRGEQYF. CDR3 sequence (DNA): TGTGCCTTCTCTAGCGGGCGGGGGGAGCAGTACTTC. Full variable domain (missing parts from reference TRBV30 and TRBJ2-7): SQTIHQWPATLVQPVGSPLSLECTVEGTSNPNLYWYRQAAGRGLQLLFYSVGIGQISSEVPQNLSASRPQDRQFILSSKKLLLSDSGFYLCAFSSGRGEQYFGPGTRLTVT.

The V and J genes are TRBV5-1 and TRBJ2-3, with 8 bases aligning to TRBD1. The V gene's germline CDR1 is SGHRS and CDR2 YFSETQ. CDR3 size: 15 residues. The V and J ends lost 4 bases and 6 bases, in that order; junction bases with no gene match: 10. Written as DNA, the CDR3 is TGCGCCAGCAGCCTTGTCCCGGGACAGGTGGATACGCAGTATTTT. It is translated as CASSLVPGQVDTQYF. The full variable domain, its missing parts supplied by reference TRBV5-1 and TRBJ2-3, is KAGVTQTPRYLIKTRGQQVTLSCSPISGHRSVSWYQQTPGQGLQFLFEYFSETQRNKGNFPGRFSGRQFSNSRSEMNVSTLELGDSALYLCASSLVPGQVDTQYFGPGTRLTVL.

The chain combines TRBV28 with TRBJ1-1, with a weak D call TRBD1 (6 bases). The CDR3 has 15 amino acids. The germline gives CDR1 MDHEN, CDR2 SYDVKM. V was pared by 2 bases and J by 5 bases, with 15 bases between. For the CDR3, the DNA is TGTGCCAGCAGTTTAACGACAGGCGCCTTTACTGAAGCTTTCTTT. It is translated as CASSLTTGAFTEAFF. Together with reference TRBV28 and TRBJ1-1, the CDR3 gives the full variable domain: DVKVTQSSRYLVKRTGEKVFLECVQDMDHENMFWYRQDPGLGLRLIYFSYDVKMKEKGDIPEGYSVSREKKERFSLILESASTNQTSMYLCASSLTTGAFTEAFFGQGTRLTVV.

Only one count was recorded for this clone. The chain uses TRBV5-1 and TRBJ1-1, with 8 bases matching TRBD1. The CDR3 loop spans 14 amino acids. Trimming cost V 1 base and J 1 base; bases outside gene matches: 0. The germline gives CDR1 SGHRS, CDR2 YFSETQ. CDR3: CASSLTGGNTEAFF. As DNA, the CDR3 is TGCGCCAGCAGCTTGACAGGGGGGAACACTGAAGCTTTCTTT.

V gene TRBV5-1 combines with J gene TRBJ2-2; 8 bases are a match to TRBD1. Trimming took 5 bases from V and 4 from J; bases not matched to a gene: 7. There are 15 residues in the CDR3. Germline lookup yields CDR1 SGHRS and CDR2 YFSETQ. In DNA form, the CDR3 reads TGCGCCAGCAGTTTACAGGGGGTGTTCACCGGGGAGCTGTTTTTT. As protein: CASSLQGVFTGELFF.

The chain uses TRBV5-4 and TRBJ1-1; TRBD1 agrees at 12 bases. Germline lookup yields CDR1 SGHNT and CDR2 YYREEE (reference sequence). CDR3 size: 17 residues. V gave up 4 bases and J gave up 1 base; unmatched junction bases: 8. CDR3 DNA: TGTGCCAGCAGCCCGGGACAGGGGGCATACGGGAACACTGAAGCTTTCTTT. This translates into CASSPGQGAYGNTEAFF.

The chain employs TRBV7-9 and TRBJ1-1; D is uncertain. V shed 1 base and J shed 5 bases, with 5 bases lying between them. The CDR3 runs to 12 residues. Per the germline V gene, CDR1 is SEHNR and CDR2 is FQNEAQ (reference sequence). The CDR3 loop reads CASSLGVTEAFF. In nucleotides, the CDR3 is TGTGCCAGCAGCTTAGGGGTTACTGAAGCTTTCTTT.

The chain joins TRBV9 to TRBJ1-4; TRBD1 matches 7 bases. CDR1 and CDR2 (germline): SGDLS, YYNGEE. The CDR3 contains 17 residues. J was trimmed by 2 bases and V by 0 bases; bases with no gene match: 7. The CDR3 DNA is TGTGCCAGCAGCGTAGACCCTACAGGGGCCACTAATGAAAAACTGTTTTTT. Amino acids: CASSVDPTGATNEKLFF. Looking up the rest from reference TRBV9 and TRBJ1-4 gives the full variable domain: DSGVTQTPKHLITATGQRVTLRCSPRSGDLSVYWYQQSLDQGLQFLIQYYNGEERAKGNILERFSAQQFPDLHSELNLSSLELGDSALYFCASSVDPTGATNEKLFFGSGTQLSVL.

The chain uses TRBV9 and TRBJ1-2; 8 bases match TRBD1. J gave up 4 bases and V 4 bases, and 9 bases lay outside the gene matches. Germline-derived CDR1 and CDR2 are SGDLS and YYNGEE. This CDR3 spans 15 amino acids. The CDR3 sequence: CASSSTGAVGYGYTF. In DNA, the CDR3 is TGTGCCAGCAGCTCGACAGGGGCGGTAGGCTATGGCTACACCTTC.

The genes are TRBV20-1 and TRBJ1-1; unclear D gene. The CDR3 runs to 10 residues. The V end was cut by 5 bases, the J end by 4 bases, with 5 bases between. Germline CDR1 is DFQATT and CDR2 is SNEGSKA (reference sequence). In DNA form, the CDR3 reads TGCAGTGCTCGGACCACTGAAGCTTTCTTT. It translates to CSARTTEAFF.

The chain uses TRBV28 and TRBJ2-2, with a tentative D call TRBD1 (6 bases). In germline, CDR1 is MDHEN, CDR2 SYDVKM. V lost 3 bases, J lost 7 bases, and 15 bases lay in between. CDR3 length: 15 amino acids. Here the CDR3 DNA reads TGTGCCAGCAGTTTCGTCGACAGGAAAGGCGGGGAGCTGTTTTTT. It yields the protein CASSFVDRKGGELFF. Full variable domain (rest looked up from reference TRBV28 and TRBJ2-2): DVKVTQSSRYLVKRTGEKVFLECVQDMDHENMFWYRQDPGLGLRLIYFSYDVKMKEKGDIPEGYSVSREKKERFSLILESASTNQTSMYLCASSFVDRKGGELFFGEGSRLTVL.

The chain joins TRBV10-3 to TRBJ2-7, with D tentatively TRBD2 (5 bases). V lost 0 bases, J lost 5 bases, and 20 bases lay in between. The germline V gene encodes CDR1 ENHRY and CDR2 SYGVKD. The CDR3 loop spans 17 amino acids. The CDR3 bases are TGTGCCATCAGTGAGTCAGGAGGCATGGGAGCGTCCGACGAGCAGTACTTC. Protein product: CAISESGGMGASDEQYF.

The chain recombines TRBV28 with TRBJ2-7; TRBD2 agrees at 9 bases. Looked up from germline, CDR1 is MDHEN and CDR2 is SYDVKM. Trimming cost V 7 bases and J 3 bases; bases outside gene matches: 10. This CDR3 has 15 amino acids. Here the CDR3 reads CASTPAGGAFYEQYF. CDR3 bases: TGTGCCAGCACCCCCGCGGGGGGGGCTTTCTACGAGCAGTACTTC.

The chain uses TRBV10-3 and TRBJ1-1; tentatively, D is TRBD1 (5 bases). The ends were cut back, 9 bases at V and 3 bases at J, with 14 bases in the middle. Germline V gene sequence: CDR1 ENHRY, CDR2 SYGVKD. This CDR3 has 13 residues. The CDR3 loop reads CAMGPNRDTEAFF. Written as DNA, the CDR3 is TGTGCCATGGGGCCTAATAGAGACACTGAAGCTTTCTTT.

In its sample, this clone was seen a few times. The chain is built from TRBV18 and TRBJ2-7; D is unclear. CDR3 length: 15 residues. V lost 1 base to trimming and J lost 6 bases, with 16 bases between them. The germline V gene has CDR1 KGHSH and CDR2 LQKENI. Here the CDR3 reads CASSPLTNPPGEQYF. CDR3 DNA: TGTGCCAGCTCACCACTAACAAATCCTCCCGGCGAGCAGTACTTC.

The chain recombines TRBV7-6 with TRBJ2-2; the D gene is possibly TRBD1 (5 bases). Germline-derived CDR1 and CDR2 are SGHVS and FNYEAQ. V dropped 1 base and J dropped 7 bases, with 7 bases sitting between them. The CDR3 totals 13 residues. CDR3 sequence (DNA): TGTGCCAGCAGCTTAGGGACAAGCGGGGAGCTGTTTTTT. It specifies CASSLGTSGELFF. The entire variable domain, with the rest obtained from reference TRBV7-6 and TRBJ2-2, is as follows: GAGVSQSPRYKVTKRGQDVALRCDPISGHVSLYWYRQALGQGPEFLTYFNYEAQQDKSGLPNDRFSAERPEGSISTLTIQRTEQRDSAMYRCASSLGTSGELFFGEGSRLTVL.

The chain couples TRBV7-2 to TRBJ1-1, with D uncertain. This CDR3 spans 14 amino acids. Germline V lookup: CDR1 SGHTA, CDR2 FQGNSA. Trimming pared 4 bases from V and 0 bases from J, leaving 9 bases between. The chain's CDR3 is CASSWQGLNTEAFF. The DNA of the CDR3 is TGTGCCAGCAGCTGGCAAGGACTGAACACTGAAGCTTTCTTT. Combining the CDR3 with reference TRBV7-2 and TRBJ1-1 gives the whole variable domain GAGVSQSPSNKVTEKGKDVELRCDPISGHTALYWYRQSLGQGLEFLIYFQGNSAPDKSGLPSDRFSAERTGGSVSTLTIQRTQQEDSAVYLCASSWQGLNTEAFFGQGTRLTVV.

This clone was found once. The chain is built from TRBV4-2 and TRBJ2-2; D gene unclear. Trimming took off 0 bases at V and 1 base at J, with 6 bases between the two ends. This CDR3 region has 15 residues. The germline gives CDR1 LGHNA, CDR2 YNFKEQ. The CDR3 DNA sequence: TGTGCCAGCAGCCAAGATAAGAAGAACACCGGGGAGCTGTTTTTT. It translates to CASSQDKKNTGELFF.

The chain has TRBV29-1 and TRBJ2-7, with a possible D match to TRBD1 (6 bases). Trimming left V 4 bases short and J 4 bases short, with 20 bases between. Germline V gives CDR1 SQVTM, CDR2 ANQGSEA. The CDR3 consists of 15 residues. The CDR3 DNA follows: TGCAGCGTTGCGGCGGGCGACCAGGGGCGATACGAGCAGTACTTC. Translation gives CSVAAGDQGRYEQYF.

The chain recombines TRBV6-1 with TRBJ1-2, with D hard to call. Germline V gene data show CDR1 as MNHNS and CDR2 as SASEGT. The CDR3 length is 12 residues. V gave up 2 bases and J gave up 7 bases, with 8 bases separating them. In nucleotides, the CDR3 is TGTGCCAGCAGTGAAAGGAGCGCTGGCTACACCTTC. This encodes CASSERSAGYTF.

This clone has just a few counts. V and J are TRBV27 and TRBJ2-3, with 7 bases identical to TRBD2. The germline V gene has CDR1 MNHEY and CDR2 SMNVEV (reference sequence). This CDR3 is built from 17 residues. The V gene end was trimmed by 6 bases and the J gene end by 2 bases; junction bases not matched to a gene: 14. The CDR3 region has the DNA TGTGCCAGCAGCCCAGAACCAGCGGGAAGTGTCACAGATACGCAGTATTTT. Encoded protein: CASSPEPAGSVTDTQYF.

This chain connects TRBV6-5 to TRBJ1-4; D unclear. CDR3 size: 14 residues. The V gene lost 5 bases and the J gene lost 8 bases, with 15 bases spanning the gap. Germline V gene lookup returns CDR1 MNHEY and CDR2 SVGAGI. CDR3 residues: CASSDTGGREKLFF. The CDR3, as DNA: TGTGCCAGCAGTGACACCGGAGGGAGGGAAAAACTGTTTTTT.

This CDR3 is CASSPKEAQGANEKLFF. CDR3 bases: TGTGCCAGCTCACCAAAGGAAGCGCAAGGGGCTAATGAAAAACTGTTTTTT. The chain joins TRBV18 to TRBJ1-4; maybe TRBD1 (5 bases). CDR1 is KGHSH, CDR2 LQKENI, per germline. The CDR3 length is 17 residues. V lost 2 bases to trimming and J lost 3 bases, with 16 bases between them.

This chain links TRBV18 with TRBJ2-4; possible D gene TRBD2, 6 bases. The germline CDR1 and CDR2 sequences are KGHSH and LQKENI. This CDR3 is 13 amino acids long. V lost 5 bases and J 8 bases, leaving 13 bases between the germline ends. CDR3 coding DNA: TGTGCCAGCTCATCAGATCGCGGGGACATTCAGTACTTC. It translates to CASSSDRGDIQYF. The full variable domain, completed using reference TRBV18 and TRBJ2-4, is NAGVMQNPRHLVRRRGQEARLRCSPMKGHSHVYWYRQLPEEGLKFMVYLQKENIIDESGMPKERFSAEFPKEGPSILRIQQVVRGDSAAYFCASSSDRGDIQYFGAGTRLSVL.

The J gene is TRBJ2-3, the V gene TRBV9; D might be TRBD1 (5 bases). The CDR3 is 15 residues long. The germline V gene encodes CDR1 SGDLS and CDR2 YYNGEE. The germline V and J ends were trimmed by 0 bases and 0 bases, with 8 bases remaining between them. The CDR3 DNA is TGTGCCAGCAGCGTAGGGGGCGGCAGCACAGATACGCAGTATTTT. Its protein is CASSVGGGSTDTQYF.

The chain has TRBV5-4 and TRBJ2-5; a possible D gene is TRBD2 (5 bases). With 5 bases removed from V and 2 bases from J, the gap between germline ends came to 19 bases. Germline V gives CDR1 SGHNT, CDR2 YYREEE (reference sequence). The CDR3 covers 16 residues. This CDR3 reads CASRPPGSGAQETQYF. CDR3 nucleotide sequence: TGTGCCAGCAGACCCCCGGGGAGCGGAGCGCAAGAGACCCAGTACTTC.

This sequence joins TRBV5-1 and TRBJ2-7, with D unresolved. Per germline, CDR1 SGHRS and CDR2 YFSETQ. The germline V and J ends were trimmed by 3 bases and 6 bases, with 19 bases remaining between them. This CDR3 region has 15 residues. The CDR3 loop is CASSSDPHLPGEQYF. The CDR3 bases are TGCGCCAGCAGCTCCGACCCCCACCTGCCTGGCGAGCAGTACTTC.

This clone showed up just once. The CDR3 is CASSEGAWSKNIQYF. CDR3 in DNA: TGTGCCAGCAGTGAGGGGGCCTGGTCCAAAAACATTCAGTACTTC. The rearrangement uses TRBV6-1 and TRBJ2-4; maybe TRBD1 (6 bases). Trimming removed 3 bases from V and 2 bases from J, with 11 bases in between. The CDR3 covers 15 residues. Germline values: CDR1 MNHNS, CDR2 SASEGT.

This clone was counted between two and nine times. This chain uses TRBV5-4 with TRBJ1-2, with D unresolved. The V gene lost 3 bases and the J gene lost 4 bases, with 4 bases spanning the gap. The germline CDR1 and CDR2 sequences are SGHNT and YYREEE (reference sequence). The CDR3 has 11 residues. The CDR3 here is CASSSAYGYTF. CDR3 sequence (DNA): TGTGCCAGCAGCTCGGCCTATGGCTACACCTTC.

The rearrangement joins TRBV6-4 to TRBJ1-2, with D uncertain. V gave up 2 bases and J gave up 8 bases, with 9 bases separating them. CDR1 is MRHNA, CDR2 SNTAGT, per germline. The CDR3 has 12 residues. The CDR3 spells CASSDEMGGYTF. The CDR3 bases are TGTGCCAGCAGTGACGAAATGGGGGGCTACACCTTC.

V and J are TRBV2 and TRBJ2-2; 7 positions match TRBD2. The CDR3 loop spans 14 amino acids. Germline V gene lookup returns CDR1 SNHLY and CDR2 FYNNEI. V lost 11 bases to trimming and J lost 5 bases; unmatched junction nucleotides: 11. The CDR3 sequence: CAGGEITSTGELFF. The CDR3 DNA is TGTGCCGGGGGGGAAATCACGTCAACCGGGGAGCTGTTTTTT.

This clone was recorded a few times. Other DNA sequences of this sample code for an identical CDR3. V gene TRBV19 combines with J gene TRBJ1-2, with TRBD1 matching 8 bases. This CDR3 is 14 amino acids long. J lost 2 bases, V lost 4 bases, and 3 bases had no gene match. In germline, CDR1 is LNHDA, CDR2 SQIVND (reference sequence). The CDR3 bases are TGTGCCAGTAGTAGAGGGACAGGCAACTATGGCTACACCTTC. Translated: CASSRGTGNYGYTF. Filled out from reference TRBV19 and TRBJ1-2, the complete variable domain reads DGGITQSPKYLFRKEGQNVTLSCEQNLNHDAMYWYRQDPGQGLRLIYYSQIVNDFQKGDIAEGYSVSREKKESFPLTVTSAQKNPTAFYLCASSRGTGNYGYTFGSGTRLTVV.